A single sample is the source of the 23 T cell receptor beta chains below, sequenced in a study of blood T cells in healthy people across ages. Sample-barcoded 5' priming and a J-beta primer mix drove a second PCR of about 6 to 12 cycles. TCRdb independently ran MiXCR on the 5' RACE reads; one entry per CDR3 protein. The sample shows some 1.5 million distinct CDR3 sequences, 35% to 45% of them seen only once. Sequencing input: blood. These receptor sequences come from a woman aged 18-29 years in good health.

This clonotype came up a few times. This rearrangement joins TRBV7-2 to TRBJ1-1; tentatively, D is TRBD1 (5 bases). Looked up from germline, CDR1 is SGHTA and CDR2 is FQGNSA. Trimming removed 8 bases from V and 6 bases from J, with 22 bases in between. CDR3 length: 15 amino acids. This chain's CDR3 is CASSQSTGIDPEAFF. For the CDR3, the DNA is TGTGCCAGCTCGCAGTCCACAGGAATTGACCCTGAAGCTTTCTTT.

The DNA of the CDR3 is TGTGCCAGCCTTACAGGGTCCCAGCCCCAGCATTTT. Its translation is CASLTGSQPQHF. The V gene is TRBV12-3 or TRBV12-4, the J gene TRBJ1-5; possible D gene TRBD1, 6 bases. V lost 8 bases to trimming and J lost 7 bases, with 12 bases between them. The CDR3 loop spans 12 amino acids.

This clonotype was found many times. The rearrangement joins TRBV7-2 to TRBJ2-1; a weak D match, TRBD2 (5 bases). CDR1 is SGHTA and CDR2 is FQGNSA in the germline V gene. CDR3 size: 15 residues. V dropped 4 bases and J dropped 0 bases, with 10 bases sitting between them. The CDR3 loop is CASSSGGTSYNEQFF. Here the CDR3 DNA reads TGTGCCAGCAGCTCAGGAGGAACCTCCTACAATGAGCAGTTCTTC. Together with reference TRBV7-2 and TRBJ2-1, the CDR3 gives the full variable domain: GAGVSQSPSNKVTEKGKDVELRCDPISGHTALYWYRQSLGQGLEFLIYFQGNSAPDKSGLPSDRFSAERTGGSVSTLTIQRTQQEDSAVYLCASSSGGTSYNEQFFGPGTRLTVL.

The genes are TRBV7-9 and TRBJ1-5; 9 positions match TRBD1. In germline, CDR1 is SEHNR, CDR2 FQNEAQ (reference sequence). V was clipped by 4 bases and J by 5 bases; unmatched bases: 18. This CDR3 has 19 residues. The CDR3 reads CASSSYRIGQGRIDQPQHF. CDR3 nucleotide sequence: TGTGCCAGCAGCTCTTATCGCATAGGACAGGGGCGAATCGATCAGCCCCAGCATTTT. Based on the CDR3 plus reference TRBV7-9 and TRBJ1-5, the full variable domain is DTGVSQNPRHKITKRGQNVTFRCDPISEHNRLYWYRQTLGQGPEFLTYFQNEAQLEKSRLLSDRFSAERPKGSFSTLEIQRTEQGDSAMYLCASSSYRIGQGRIDQPQHFGDGTRLSIL.

The chain couples TRBV21-1 to TRBJ2-7; no DNA check was done on the table's D call, TRBD1. TRBV21-1 is labeled a pseudogene. The CDR3 is made up of 14 amino acids. The chain's CDR3 is CASSAGTGFHEQYF. CDR3 sequence (DNA): TGTGCCAGCAGCGCTGGGACAGGGTTCCACGAGCAGTACTTC.

This sequence joins TRBV3-1 and TRBJ1-2; a possible D gene is TRBD1 (5 bases). The CDR3 has 17 residues. The ends were cut back, 0 bases at V and 4 bases at J, with 18 bases in the middle. From germline, CDR1 is LGHDT and CDR2 YNNKEL (reference sequence). The CDR3 bases are TGTGCCAGCAGCCAAGATTCAGGGCATGGGGTTCGCTATGGCTACACCTTC. Protein: CASSQDSGHGVRYGYTF. Filled out from reference TRBV3-1 and TRBJ1-2, the complete variable domain reads DTAVSQTPKYLVTQMGNDKSIKCEQNLGHDTMYWYKQDSKKFLKIMFSYNNKELIINETVPNRFSPKSPDKAHLNLHINSLELGDSAVYFCASSQDSGHGVRYGYTFGSGTRLTVV.

This clonotype was seen only a few times. The chain joins TRBV14 to TRBJ1-2; 10 nucleotides match TRBD1. Germline values: CDR1 SGHDN, CDR2 FVKESK. The V gene end was trimmed by 4 bases and the J gene end by 0 bases; junction bases not matched to a gene: 5. This CDR3 contains 16 residues. As DNA, the CDR3 is TGTGCCAGCAGCCCTAGACAGGGGGCTTCTAACTATGGCTACACCTTC. Translated: CASSPRQGASNYGYTF.

The chain recombines TRBV5-5 with TRBJ2-5, with D possibly TRBD2 on 6 matching bases. This CDR3 has 18 amino acids. Trimming left V 0 bases short and J 11 bases short, with 29 bases between. Germline assignment: CDR1 SGHKS and CDR2 YYEKEE (reference sequence). The CDR3 coding sequence is TGTGCCAGCAGCTTGGACTCTAGCGACCCAATAAACTACAATGAGCAGTACTTC. Translated: CASSLDSSDPINYNEQYF.

In its sample, this clonotype was seen a few times. The chain uses TRBV4-3 and TRBJ1-6; D remains ambiguous. The V gene lost 0 bases and the J gene lost 6 bases, with 6 bases spanning the gap. CDR3 length: 14 amino acids. CDR1 is LGHNA, CDR2 YSLEER, per germline. The CDR3 nucleotides are TGCGCCAGCAGCCAAGAACTCCCTAATTCACCCCTCCACTTT. The encoded protein is CASSQELPNSPLHF.

V gene TRBV27 combines with J gene TRBJ2-2; maybe TRBD2 (6 bases). Germline CDR1 is MNHEY and CDR2 is SMNVEV (reference sequence). V lost 7 bases to trimming and J lost 4 bases, with 19 bases between them. The CDR3 covers 16 residues. The CDR3: CASKSSPAGVTGELFF. The CDR3 nucleotides read TGTGCCAGCAAGTCTTCTCCAGCGGGCGTCACCGGGGAGCTGTTTTTT.

This chain joins TRBV20-1 and TRBJ2-1; 8 nucleotides line up with TRBD2. This CDR3 contains 15 residues. The germline V gene encodes CDR1 DFQATT and CDR2 SNEGSKA (reference sequence). Unmatched junction bases numbered 11, after V lost 2 bases and J lost 8 bases. DNA of the CDR3: TGCAGTGCTAGACGGCGGGGGGATCGATACGATGAGCAGTTCTTC. Amino acids: CSARRRGDRYDEQFF.

V usage is TRBV10-3 and J usage is TRBJ2-5, with TRBD1 matching over 9 bases. Gene TRBJ2-7 matches the end of the DNA better, so the J call may be wrong. The CDR3 totals 15 residues. CDR1 ENHRY and CDR2 SYGVKD come from the germline V gene. The CDR3 loop reads CAISDPGTGLAEQYF. CDR3 bases: TGTGCCATCAGTGACCCCGGGACAGGGTTAGCCGAGCAGTACTTC.

This clonotype was observed a few times. This chain links TRBV7-9 with TRBJ2-3; no firm D call. The CDR3 covers 14 residues. V dropped 4 bases and J dropped 3 bases, with 11 bases sitting between them. Germline V gives CDR1 SEHNR, CDR2 FQNEAQ (reference sequence). The CDR3 loop is CASSSSRVTDTQYF. The CDR3, as DNA: TGTGCCAGCAGCTCATCAAGGGTGACAGATACGCAGTATTTT.

In its sample, this clonotype was seen a few times. The rearrangement joins TRBV5-1 to TRBJ1-2, with 7 nucleotides matching TRBD1. Germline V gene data show CDR1 as SGHRS and CDR2 as YFSETQ. The CDR3 is 14 residues long. J lost 8 bases, V lost 0 bases, and 7 bases had no gene match. The CDR3 DNA is TGCGCCAGCAGCTTGGGAGGGGGCTCGGAAGGCTACACCTTC. Amino acids: CASSLGGGSEGYTF.

Concerning this clonotype itself: Since a much larger clone is just one base distant, this may be a read error. The gene calls are TRBV28 and TRBJ2-7, with D tentatively TRBD1 (6 bases). The length of the CDR3 is 15 residues. CDR1 is MDHEN, CDR2 SYDVKM, per germline. CDR3 in DNA: TGTGCCAGCAGCCTGCCCCCGGGACACTCCGACGAGCAGTACTTC. It encodes CASSLPPGHSDEQYF.

V and J are TRBV10-2 and TRBJ1-4, with 9 nucleotides matching TRBD1. CDR3 size: 15 residues. V was clipped by 7 bases and J by 3 bases; unmatched bases: 6. The germline gives CDR1 WSHSY, CDR2 SAAADI. The CDR3 DNA follows: TGCGCCAGCACTGGACAGGGGCGACCTAATGAAAAACTGTTTTTT. Amino acids: CASTGQGRPNEKLFF.

The V call is TRBV5-1, the J call TRBJ2-5; TRBD1 aligns across 10 bases. CDR3 length: 16 amino acids. The ends lost 0 bases at V and 11 bases at J; junction bases unmatched: 13. Germline CDR1 and CDR2: SGHRS and YFSETQ. The CDR3 DNA reads TGCGCCAGCAGCTTGGCCATGACAGGGGGCGGTGGAAAGCAGTACTTC. Amino acid sequence: CASSLAMTGGGGKQYF.

On this clonotype: At one boundary the junction diverges from the germline segment, which might be a read error. The genes are TRBV6-5 and TRBJ2-1; 10 positions match TRBD2. Germline V CDR1 and CDR2: MNHEY, SVGAGI. The CDR3 length is 13 residues. Written as DNA, the CDR3 is TGTGCCGGCAGTTACGCGATAGGGACTAGCGAGTTCTTC. This codes for CAGSYAIGTSEFF.

This clonotype was seen a single time. The junction and the germline gene differ at one end; a read error may be behind it. The chain uses TRBV20-1 and TRBJ1-2, with D possibly matching TRBD1 (5 bases). CDR3 length: 14 residues. Germline-derived CDR1 and CDR2 are DFQATT and SNEGSKA (reference sequence). The CDR3 reads CSAREGFRDYGCTF. The CDR3 DNA reads as TGCAGTGCTAGAGAGGGGTTCAGGGACTATGGCTGCACCTTC.

The chain combines TRBV6-6 with TRBJ2-3; 14 positions agree with TRBD2. The length of the CDR3 is 17 residues. Per germline, CDR1 MNHNY and CDR2 SVGAGI (reference sequence). V dropped 5 bases and J dropped 4; count of bases not matched to a gene: 8. CDR3 nucleotides: TGTGCCAGCAGTACCCGGACTAGCGGGGGGTACTCAGATACGCAGTATTTT. Translating it yields CASSTRTSGGYSDTQYF.

The genes are TRBV29-1 and TRBJ2-1, with a possible D match to TRBD2 (6 bases). V was clipped by 7 bases and J by 1 base, with 20 bases between them. The CDR3 has 16 amino acids. Germline V gives CDR1 SQVTM, CDR2 ANQGSEA. This CDR3 reads CSADTGTRLSYNEQFF. For the CDR3, the DNA is TGCAGCGCCGACACCGGGACTCGACTATCCTACAATGAGCAGTTCTTC.

The CDR3, as DNA: TGTGCCAGCAGCTCCCGGGACGGCATTGTGGATTTTAATGGCTACACCTTC. Protein sequence: CASSSRDGIVDFNGYTF. V is TRBV7-9 and J is TRBJ1-2; a weak D match, TRBD1 (5 bases). The CDR3 has 17 amino acids. Germline V gives CDR1 SEHNR, CDR2 FQNEAQ (reference sequence). Trimming removed 4 bases from V and 6 bases from J, with 24 bases in between.

This clonotype has a handful of counts. The rearrangement uses TRBV7-8 and TRBJ1-5; no definite D call. The length of the CDR3 is 13 residues. Between the trimmed V and J ends, which lost 1 base and 13 bases, there was a span of 14 bases. CDR1 is SGHVS, CDR2 FQNEAQ, per germline. The CDR3 sequence: CASSLGVVTAQHF. In DNA, the CDR3 is TGTGCCAGCAGCTTAGGGGTGGTGACGGCTCAGCATTTT.